The source of this T cell receptor (beta chain) is a study of identifying expanded T cells in peripheral blood. V lost 6 bases to trimming and J lost 2 bases, with 4 bases between them. The germline V gene encodes CDR1 MNHEY and CDR2 SMNVEV (reference sequence). The CDR3 runs 11 residues. Libraries were prepared by immunoSEQ multiplex PCR; TCRdb keeps only in-frame clonotypes and omits some of them. Among roughly 84,000 clones listed, roughly 90% were seen once. The sequence came from a person aged 18 to 70 in good health. The sample taken for sequencing was blood. This chain connects TRBV27 to TRBJ1-2; D gene uncertain. The CDR3 DNA reads TGTGCCAGCAGGAGCAACTATGGCTACACCTTC. This gives the protein CASRSNYGYTF.